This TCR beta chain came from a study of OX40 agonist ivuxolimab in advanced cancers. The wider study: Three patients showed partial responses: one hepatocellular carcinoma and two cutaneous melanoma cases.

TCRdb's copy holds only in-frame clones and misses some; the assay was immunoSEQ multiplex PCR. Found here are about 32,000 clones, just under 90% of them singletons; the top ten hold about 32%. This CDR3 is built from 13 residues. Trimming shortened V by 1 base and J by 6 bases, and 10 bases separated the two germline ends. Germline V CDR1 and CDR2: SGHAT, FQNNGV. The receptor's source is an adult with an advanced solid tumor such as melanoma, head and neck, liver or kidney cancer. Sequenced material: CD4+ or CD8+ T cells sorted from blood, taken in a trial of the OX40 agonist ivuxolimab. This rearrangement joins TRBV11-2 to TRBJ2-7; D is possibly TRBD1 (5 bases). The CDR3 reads CASSLGTGGEQYF. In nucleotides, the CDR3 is TGTGCCAGCAGCTTAGGCACAGGTGGCGAGCAGTACTTC.